The 21 T cell receptor beta chains in this list originate from one sample, sequenced in a study of blood T cell repertoires in COVID-19. The repertoire was sequenced with immunoSEQ multiplex PCR; TCRdb's copy has only in-frame clones and lacks some. The data hold around 34,000 clones, with around 82% observed a single time. What was sequenced was peripheral blood. These receptors were taken from a man in his forties or fifties with acute or convalescent COVID-19.

The chain carries TRBV19 and TRBJ2-5, with D maybe TRBD2 (5 bases). CDR3 size: 15 residues. The V gene's germline CDR1 is LNHDA and CDR2 SQIVND (reference sequence). V lost 1 base and J lost 5, with 14 bases in between. In DNA, the CDR3 is TGTGCCAGTAGTATAGTACAGAATCCGGGGGAGACCCAGTACTTC. Its translation is CASSIVQNPGETQYF.

The gene calls are TRBV19 and TRBJ1-5, with D maybe TRBD1 (5 bases). V was shortened by 5 bases and J by 4 bases, with 12 bases between the two germline ends. This CDR3 comprises 14 residues. CDR1 and CDR2 from the germline V gene are LNHDA and SQIVND (reference sequence). The chain's CDR3 is CASSLGRANQPQHF. Written as DNA, the CDR3 is TGTGCCAGTAGTCTAGGCAGGGCGAATCAGCCCCAGCATTTT.

The chain joins TRBV27 to TRBJ2-2; 8 nucleotides match TRBD2. Germline values: CDR1 MNHEY, CDR2 SMNVEV (reference sequence). With 1 base clipped from V and 6 bases from J, the junction kept 7 bases outside the gene matches. The CDR3 spans 16 residues. The CDR3 is CASSLLSGLDSGELFF. Here the CDR3 DNA reads TGTGCCAGCAGTTTATTATCGGGACTAGACTCCGGGGAGCTGTTTTTT.

This rearrangement joins TRBV10-3 to TRBJ2-3; maybe TRBD1 (6 bases). The V end lost 11 bases, the J end lost 1 base, and 28 bases lay between the germline ends. This CDR3 is built from 18 residues. Germline CDR1 and CDR2: ENHRY and SYGVKD. The CDR3 nucleotides read TGTGCCTTCCTAGGGGGACACTGTCTTTTGAGGGGCACAGATACGCAGTATTTT. Its protein product is CAFLGGHCLLRGTDTQYF.

The J gene is TRBJ2-1, the V gene TRBV11-3, with D possibly TRBD1 on 6 matching bases. V lost 5 bases and J lost 7, with 18 bases in between. CDR1 SGHNT and CDR2 YENEEA come from the germline V gene. The CDR3 totals 15 residues. This CDR3 reads CASSASDARGNEQFF. The CDR3 DNA reads as TGTGCCAGCAGCGCGTCAGACGCCAGGGGAAATGAGCAGTTCTTC.

This chain connects TRBV2 to TRBJ1-2; a weak D match, TRBD1 (5 bases). V lost 5 bases to trimming and J lost 4 bases, with 14 bases between them. The length of the CDR3 is 14 residues. Germline CDR1 reads SNHLY; CDR2 reads FYNNEI. The CDR3 region is CASSLGLLGYGYTF. In DNA form, the CDR3 reads TGTGCCAGCAGTTTGGGGCTACTTGGCTATGGCTACACCTTC.

In DNA, the CDR3 is TGTGCCAGCAGTTTCGGGGGAGGAGGAGGGGAGCAGTTCTTC. It codes for CASSFGGGGGEQFF. The chain employs TRBV28 and TRBJ2-1, with TRBD2 as a possible D gene (6 bases). The germline V gene encodes CDR1 MDHEN and CDR2 SYDVKM. The CDR3 extends over 14 amino acids. V lost 3 bases and J 10 bases, leaving 16 bases between the germline ends. Complete variable domain (other parts from reference TRBV28 and TRBJ2-1): DVKVTQSSRYLVKRTGEKVFLECVQDMDHENMFWYRQDPGLGLRLIYFSYDVKMKEKGDIPEGYSVSREKKERFSLILESASTNQTSMYLCASSFGGGGGEQFFGPGTRLTVL.

V gene TRBV9 combines with J gene TRBJ1-4, with TRBD1 as a possible D gene (6 bases). V gave up 3 bases and J gave up 8 bases, with 11 bases separating them. The CDR3 runs to 13 residues. Germline V gives CDR1 SGDLS, CDR2 YYNGEE. CDR3 DNA sequence: TGTGCCAGCAGCGAGGGGGTTGGAGAAAAACTGTTTTTT. It encodes CASSEGVGEKLFF.

The rearrangement uses TRBV6-4 and TRBJ2-3; the match to TRBD2 covers 8 bases. Germline CDR1 MRHNA, CDR2 SNTAGT. The junction had 7 bases not matched to a gene; V was cut back by 3 bases and J by 5 bases. The CDR3 has 15 residues. The DNA for the CDR3 is TGTGCCAGCAGTGAGAGCGGGAGTTTTGTAGATACGCAGTATTTT. Amino acid sequence: CASSESGSFVDTQYF.

The chain recombines TRBV7-2 with TRBJ2-1, with 14 bases identical to TRBD2. The junction had 6 bases not matched to a gene; V was cut back by 6 bases and J by 2 bases. Germline V CDR1 and CDR2: SGHTA, FQGNSA. CDR3 size: 17 residues. The CDR3 spells CASRRTSGGPPYNEQFF. The CDR3 DNA is TGTGCCAGCAGGCGGACTAGCGGGGGGCCGCCCTACAATGAGCAGTTCTTC.

The V call is TRBV4-2, the J call TRBJ2-3, with TRBD2 matching over 10 bases. Trimming at V came to 0 bases and at J to 2 bases, leaving 2 bases not matched to a gene. This CDR3 contains 16 residues. CDR1 and CDR2 from the germline V gene are LGHNA and YNFKEQ. CDR3 nucleotides: TGTGCCAGCAGCCAAGATCTAGCGGGAGTCACAGATACGCAGTATTTT. Translation gives CASSQDLAGVTDTQYF.

The V gene is TRBV19, the J gene TRBJ1-6, with D maybe TRBD1 (6 bases). This CDR3 contains 15 residues. The germline CDR1 and CDR2 sequences are LNHDA and SQIVND (reference sequence). V lost 9 bases and J 7 bases, leaving 19 bases between the germline ends. CDR3 residues: CASRSTTGGNSPLHF. In DNA form, the CDR3 reads TGTGCCAGCCGATCAACGACAGGTGGAAATTCACCCCTCCACTTT.

This clone has a handful of counts. The chain employs TRBV12-3 or TRBV12-4 and TRBJ2-7; 7 positions match TRBD2. J was trimmed by 5 bases and V by 6 bases; bases with no gene match: 7. The CDR3 loop spans 13 amino acids. In DNA, the CDR3 is TGTGCCAGCAGCCTTGGACTAGTAAACGAGCAGTACTTC. It translates to CASSLGLVNEQYF.

CDR3 sequence: CASGRTAESSTDTQYF. The CDR3 nucleotides are TGTGCCAGCGGCCGCACGGCGGAATCTTCCACAGATACGCAGTATTTT. This chain joins TRBV7-3 and TRBJ2-3; the D is unclear. The CDR3 loop spans 16 amino acids. CDR1 is SGHTA and CDR2 is FQGTGA in the germline V gene. Trimming stripped 8 bases from V and 2 bases from J, with 20 bases between.

This clone appeared a few times. The rearrangement joins TRBV12-3 or TRBV12-4 to TRBJ2-4, with no clear D. There are 13 residues in the CDR3. V was clipped by 3 bases and J by 4 bases, with 7 bases between them. The CDR3 DNA is TGTGCCAGCAGTTTTGGCAGGAAAAACATTCAGTACTTC. Residues: CASSFGRKNIQYF.

The rearrangement joins TRBV18 to TRBJ2-5; weak D call: TRBD1 (5 bases). The CDR3 has 14 residues. V lost 3 bases and J lost 1, with 9 bases in between. CDR1 KGHSH and CDR2 LQKENI come from the germline V gene. CDR3 bases: TGTGCCAGCTCACCCGACAGAAGCCAAGAGACCCAGTACTTC. As protein: CASSPDRSQETQYF.

The chain joins TRBV11-3 to TRBJ2-2; D is unresolved. CDR1 is SGHNT, CDR2 YENEEA, per germline. The V end was cut by 5 bases, the J end by 1 base, with 11 bases between. The CDR3 totals 15 residues. For the CDR3, the DNA is TGTGCCAGCAGCCCCTCCCACAGGAACACCGGGGAGCTGTTTTTT. This codes for CASSPSHRNTGELFF.

This clone has just one count. The chain recombines TRBV5-1 with TRBJ2-3, with 7 bases matching TRBD1. Germline V CDR1 and CDR2: SGHRS, YFSETQ. Losses at the gene ends were 4 bases for V and 4 bases for J; bases not matched to a gene: 3. The CDR3 loop spans 13 amino acids. The CDR3 DNA reads as TGCGCCAGCAGCCATAGGGGGCCAGATACGCAGTATTTT. Its protein product is CASSHRGPDTQYF.

The chain is built from TRBV7-3 and TRBJ2-1; 8 nucleotides agree with TRBD1. Looked up from germline, CDR1 is SGHTA and CDR2 is FQGTGA. Trimming removed 5 bases from V and 7 bases from J; junction bases left unmatched: 7. The CDR3 is 14 amino acids. In nucleotides, the CDR3 is TGTGCCAGCAGCCATCCAGGGGGCGGGAATGAGCAGTTCTTC. Amino acids: CASSHPGGGNEQFF.

The chain has TRBV15 and TRBJ1-4; no firm D call. The CDR3 is 17 residues long. The germline V and J ends were trimmed by 0 bases and 1 base, with 12 bases remaining between them. Germline CDR1 reads LNHNV; CDR2 reads YYDKDF (reference sequence). The CDR3 DNA reads TGTGCCACCAGCAGAGACCAGACTCGAGGAACTAATGAAAAACTGTTTTTT. Translation gives CATSRDQTRGTNEKLFF.

The chain couples TRBV4-1 to TRBJ2-7; tentative D call: TRBD2 (5 bases). CDR3 size: 16 residues. Germline lookup yields CDR1 MGHRA and CDR2 YSYEKL. The V end was cut by 0 bases, the J end by 2 bases, with 14 bases between. In nucleotides, the CDR3 is TGCGCCAGCAGCCAAGATTGGGGAGTGGTCACCTACGAGCAGTACTTC. Its protein product is CASSQDWGVVTYEQYF.